A selection of T cell receptor beta chains follows, all from one sample in a study of OX40 agonist ivuxolimab in advanced cancers. The assay was immunoSEQ multiplex PCR, and TCRdb's table has in-frame clones only and misses some. The repertoire holds fewer than 45,000 clones, with nearly 75% as singletons. The sample was CD4+ or CD8+ T cells sorted from blood, taken in a trial of the OX40 agonist ivuxolimab. These TCRs come from an adult with an advanced solid tumor such as melanoma, head and neck, liver or kidney cancer. Each CDR3 is given with its conserved first and last residue.

J gene | V gene | CDR3 protein
TRBJ1-2 | TRBV11-2 | CASSLGRDGYTF
TRBJ1-5 | TRBV5-6 | CASSLGRVVQPQHF
TRBJ2-3 | TRBV23-1 | CASSRWTGADTQYF
TRBJ2-1 | TRBV23-1 | CASIPGLAGNFIPNEQFF
TRBJ2-1 | TRBV5-4 | CASSFYTGQGFYNEQFF
TRBJ1-2 | TRBV11-2 | CASSLDQGLGGYTF
TRBJ2-3 | TRBV5-6 | CASSLGPGGVADTQYF
TRBJ1-2 | TRBV19 | CASSTTGVNGYTF
TRBJ2-7 | TRBV5-1 | CASSPGLAWSSYEQYF
TRBJ2-5 | TRBV5-5 | CASTTGEETQYF
TRBJ1-1 | TRBV4-2 | CASSLHSRTEAFF
TRBJ2-3 | TRBV18 | CASSQKEAGTQYF
NA | TRBV7-8 | CASSLAGGHNEQFF
TRBJ1-5 | TRBV6-1 | CASSGLGTIYQPQHF
TRBJ2-1 | TRBV18 | CASSPAGTSGGSPYNEQFF
TRBJ1-1 | TRBV14 | CASSQMGALSTEAFF
TRBJ1-1 | TRBV2 | CAAAGGEPEAFF
TRBJ1-1 | TRBV6-1 | CASSTGFLIDTEAFF
TRBJ1-3 | TRBV7-6 | CASSIDIGNTIYF
TRBJ1-1 | TRBV9 | CASSPTTGSNEAFF